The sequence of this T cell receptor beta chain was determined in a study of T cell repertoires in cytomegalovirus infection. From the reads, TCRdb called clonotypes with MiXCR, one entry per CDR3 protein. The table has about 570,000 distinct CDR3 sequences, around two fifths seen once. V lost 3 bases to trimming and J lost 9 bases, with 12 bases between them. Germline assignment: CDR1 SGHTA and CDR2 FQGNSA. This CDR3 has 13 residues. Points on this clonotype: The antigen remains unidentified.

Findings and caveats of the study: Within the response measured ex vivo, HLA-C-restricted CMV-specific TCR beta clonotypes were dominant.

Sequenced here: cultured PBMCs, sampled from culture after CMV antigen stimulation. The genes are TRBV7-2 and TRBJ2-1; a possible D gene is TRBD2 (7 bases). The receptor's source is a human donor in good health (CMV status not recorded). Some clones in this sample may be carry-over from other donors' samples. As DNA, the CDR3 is TGTGCCAGCAGCTTTGATGCGGGGGCTGAGCAGTTCTTC. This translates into CASSFDAGAEQFF.